These T cell receptor beta chains were read from a single sample in a study of OX40 agonist ivuxolimab in advanced cancers. TCRdb keeps only in-frame clones here, not all; method: immunoSEQ multiplex PCR. The sample has some 46,000 clones, around 89% seen once. The sequencing used CD4+ or CD8+ T cells sorted from blood, collected in a trial of the OX40 agonist ivuxolimab. The receptors were sampled from an adult with an advanced solid tumor such as melanoma, head and neck, liver or kidney cancer. Each CDR3 is given with its conserved first and last residue. D genes are given only for firm matches. The size entry is marked missing in some rows and otherwise reads once, few, many or a size class.

CDR3 protein	CDR3 DNA	D gene	V gene	clone size	CDR3 length	J gene
CSVVSMRTGNPYEQYF	TGCAGCGTTGTGTCAATGAGGACAGGGAATCCTTACGAGCAGTACTTC	TRBD1	TRBV29-1	NA	16	TRBJ2-7
CASSLSAGGDTGELFF	TGCGCCAGCAGCTTGTCGGCGGGAGGGGACACCGGGGAGCTGTTTTTT	TRBD2	TRBV5-1	NA	16	TRBJ2-2
CASGLVNREGNEKLFF	TGTGCTAGTGGTTTGGTTAACAGAGAGGGTAATGAAAAACTGTTTTTT	NA	TRBV12-5	NA	16	TRBJ1-4
CASSLEGGQTPYEQYF	TGTGCCAGCAGCTTAGAAGGAGGGCAAACTCCCTACGAGCAGTACTTC	NA	TRBV7-9	NA	16	TRBJ2-7
CASISNLGFSYEQYF	TGTGCCAGCATCTCGAACCTGGGTTTCAGCTACGAGCAGTACTTC	NA	TRBV6-1	NA	15	TRBJ2-7
CASGPNEQFF	TGTGCCAGCGGACCTAATGAGCAGTTCTTC	NA	TRBV6-6	NA	10	TRBJ2-1
CASSPYHEAVHGYTF	TGTGCCAGTAGCCCGTACCATGAGGCGGTACATGGCTACACCTTC	NA	TRBV19	NA	15	TRBJ1-2
CATGANEKLFF	TGCGCCACTGGAGCTAATGAAAAACTGTTTTTT	NA	TRBV4-1	NA	11	TRBJ1-4
CASSQVWQGNYEQYF	TGTGCCAGCAGCCAAGTCTGGCAGGGGAACTACGAGCAGTACTTC	NA	TRBV4-2	NA	15	TRBJ2-7
CASSVRDYEQYF	TGTGCCAGCAGCGTCCGGGACTACGAGCAGTACTTC	NA	TRBV9	NA	12	TRBJ2-7
CATRLAGNEQYF	TGTGCCACCCGGCTAGCGGGTAACGAGCAGTACTTC	TRBD2	TRBV11-3	NA	12	TRBJ2-7
CASSSTSGGAADTQYF	TGTGCCAGCAGCTCGACTAGCGGGGGGGCAGCGGATACGCAGTATTTT	TRBD2	TRBV9	NA	16	TRBJ2-3
CASSEGQGAYEQYF	TGTGCCAGCAGCGAGGGACAGGGAGCCTACGAGCAGTACTTC	TRBD1	TRBV11-3	NA	14	TRBJ2-7
CASSSRGDTEAFF	TGTGCCAGCAGCTCAAGAGGGGACACTGAAGCTTTCTTT	NA	TRBV13	few	13	TRBJ1-1
CASSPAGGGRQPQHF	TGTGCCAGCAGTCCCGCCGGAGGGGGCCGGCAGCCCCAGCATTTT	TRBD1	TRBV27	NA	15	TRBJ1-5
CASSILLTGPKMNTEAFF	TGTGCCAGTAGTATCCTTTTAACAGGGCCCAAAATGAACACTGAAGCTTTCTTT	NA	TRBV19	NA	18	TRBJ1-1
CASGLVSGETDTQYF	TGTGCTAGTGGTTTGGTATCGGGGGAGACAGATACGCAGTATTTT	NA	TRBV12-5	NA	15	TRBJ2-3
CASSLAGGNTEAFF	TGTGCCAGCAGCTTGGCAGGGGGCAACACTGAAGCTTTCTTT	TRBD1	TRBV5-4	NA	14	TRBJ1-1
CASSLVLANTGELFF	TGTGCCAGCAGCCTGGTTCTCGCGAACACCGGGGAGCTGTTTTTT	NA	TRBV6-5	NA	15	TRBJ2-2
CASAPGIGTEAFF	TGTGCCAGCGCCCCAGGGATTGGCACTGAAGCTTTCTTT	NA	TRBV27	NA	13	TRBJ1-1
CASSLFPSQGRETQYF	TGTGCCAGCAGTTTATTTCCCTCACAGGGGAGGGAGACCCAGTACTTC	NA	TRBV27	NA	16	TRBJ2-5
CASSVSGDNEKLFF	TGTGCCAGCAGCGTATCAGGGGATAATGAAAAACTGTTTTTT	NA	TRBV9	NA	14	TRBJ1-4
CASFGTPNTEAFF	TGTGCCAGCTTCGGGACACCTAACACTGAAGCTTTCTTT	NA	TRBV6-6	NA	13	TRBJ1-1
CASSYGGLGSNQPQHF	TGTGCCAGCAGTTACGGGGGGCTAGGGAGCAATCAGCCCCAGCATTTT	NA	TRBV6-5	NA	16	TRBJ1-5
CASGPSGTEAFF	TGTGCCAGCGGGCCCTCGGGCACTGAAGCTTTCTTT	NA	TRBV6-5	NA	12	TRBJ1-1
CASSSWGGTEAFF	TGTGCCAGTAGCTCCTGGGGGGGCACTGAAGCTTTCTTT	NA	TRBV19	NA	13	TRBJ1-1
CASSQALGREVFNEQFF	TGCGCCAGCAGCCAAGCGCTTGGACGGGAGGTCTTCAATGAGCAGTTCTTC	TRBD2	TRBV4-1	NA	17	TRBJ2-1
CASSLLLNTEAFF	TGTGCCAGCAGCTTATTGTTGAACACTGAAGCTTTCTTT	NA	TRBV11-3	once	13	TRBJ1-1
CASSPGRGRDEQFF	TGCGCCAGCAGCCCGGGGCGGGGGAGGGATGAGCAGTTCTTC	TRBD2	TRBV5-1	NA	14	TRBJ2-1
CASTLGSEQYF	TGTGCCAGTACGTTAGGTTCCGAGCAGTACTTC	NA	TRBV19	NA	11	TRBJ2-7
CASSLTSTEAFF	TGTGCCAGCTCTCTCACAAGCACTGAAGCTTTCTTT	NA	TRBV18	few	12	TRBJ1-1
CAISEGKTYEQYF	TGTGCCATCAGTGAGGGGAAGACCTACGAGCAGTACTTC	NA	TRBV10-3	NA	13	TRBJ2-7
CASSRRQGYNEQFF	TGCGCCAGCAGCCGCCGACAGGGGTACAATGAGCAGTTCTTC	TRBD1	TRBV5-1	NA	14	TRBJ2-1
CASSADSFAAEAFF	TGTGCCAGCAGCGCGGACAGTTTTGCCGCTGAAGCTTTCTTT	NA	TRBV9	NA	14	TRBJ1-1
CASSFLDTTHDYEQYF	TGCGCCAGCAGCTTTCTCGACACAACCCATGACTACGAGCAGTACTTC	NA	TRBV5-1	NA	16	TRBJ2-7
CASSSTGIDIQYF	TGTGCCAGCAGTTCGACAGGTATAGACATTCAGTACTTC	NA	TRBV27	NA	13	TRBJ2-4
CASSSIAGGPTDTQYF	TGTGCCAGCAGCAGTATAGCGGGAGGGCCTACAGATACGCAGTATTTT	TRBD2	TRBV13	NA	16	TRBJ2-3
CASTDGQGGNEKLFF	TGCGCCAGCACCGACGGACAGGGCGGTAATGAAAAACTGTTTTTT	TRBD1	TRBV10-2	NA	15	TRBJ1-4
CASSLSATGTERNGYTF	TGTGCCAGCAGTTTATCCGCCACCGGGACAGAAAGGAACGGCTACACCTTC	TRBD1	TRBV5-4	NA	17	TRBJ1-2
CASSLQGSGELFF	TGTGCCAGCAGCTTACAGGGATCCGGGGAGCTGTTTTTT	NA	TRBV5-4	once	13	TRBJ2-2
CASSDRGGGELFF	TGTGCTAGCAGCGATAGGGGTGGCGGGGAGCTGTTTTTT	NA	TRBV7-7	NA	13	TRBJ2-2
CASSVRDRFDNEQFF	TGTGCCAGTAGTGTCCGGGACAGGTTTGACAATGAGCAGTTCTTC	TRBD1	TRBV19	once	15	TRBJ2-1
CASSQLAGGFYNEQFF	TGTGCCAGCAGCCAGCTAGCGGGAGGTTTCTACAATGAGCAGTTCTTC	TRBD2	TRBV4-2	NA	16	TRBJ2-1
CASIPSVYSGNTIYF	TGTGCCAGCATCCCCAGCGTATACTCTGGAAACACCATATATTTT	NA	TRBV5-6	NA	15	TRBJ1-3
CASTNRPNTEAFF	TGTGCCAGCACCAACAGGCCGAACACTGAAGCTTTCTTT	NA	TRBV6-5	NA	13	TRBJ1-1
CATYRGMNTEAFF	TGTGCCACCTACAGGGGGATGAACACTGAAGCTTTCTTT	TRBD1	TRBV6-9	NA	13	TRBJ1-1
CASSLFEGALEAFF	TGTGCCAGCAGCTTATTCGAAGGGGCTCTTGAAGCTTTCTTT	NA	TRBV7-9	once	14	TRBJ1-1
CASSLLGGADSSEAFF	TGTGCCAGCAGTTTGCTAGGGGGCGCGGATTCCTCTGAAGCTTTCTTT	TRBD1	TRBV27	NA	16	TRBJ1-1
CASSLERSGQNYEQYF	TGTGCCAGCAGCTTAGAACGGAGCGGACAGAATTACGAGCAGTACTTC	NA	TRBV12-1	NA	16	TRBJ2-7
CASREGGNEQFF	TGTGCCAGCAGGGAAGGGGGCAATGAGCAGTTCTTC	NA	TRBV11-1	NA	12	TRBJ2-1
CASSQDRAGSTGELFF	TGCGCCAGCAGCCAAGATCGGGCAGGGTCTACCGGGGAGCTGTTTTTT	NA	TRBV4-1	NA	16	TRBJ2-2
CARSLLKLSTDTQYF	TGTGCCAGAAGCTTGCTCAAATTAAGCACAGATACGCAGTATTTT	NA	TRBV5-3	NA	15	TRBJ2-3
CASSIDDGPYEQYF	TGTGCCAGTAGTATAGACGACGGACCCTACGAGCAGTACTTC	NA	TRBV19	NA	14	TRBJ2-7